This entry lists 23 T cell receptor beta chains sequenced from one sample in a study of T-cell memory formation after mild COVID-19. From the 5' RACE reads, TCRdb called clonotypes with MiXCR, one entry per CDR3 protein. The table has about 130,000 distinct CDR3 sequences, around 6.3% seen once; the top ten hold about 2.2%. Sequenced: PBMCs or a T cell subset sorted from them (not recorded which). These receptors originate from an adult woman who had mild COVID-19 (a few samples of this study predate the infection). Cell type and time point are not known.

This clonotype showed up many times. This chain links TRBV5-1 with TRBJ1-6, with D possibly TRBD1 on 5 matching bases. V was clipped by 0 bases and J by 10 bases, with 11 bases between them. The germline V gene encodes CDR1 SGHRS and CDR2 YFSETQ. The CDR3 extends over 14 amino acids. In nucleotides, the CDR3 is TGCGCCAGCAGCTTGGCCGGGAAGGGGTCACCCCTCCACTTT. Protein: CASSLAGKGSPLHF.

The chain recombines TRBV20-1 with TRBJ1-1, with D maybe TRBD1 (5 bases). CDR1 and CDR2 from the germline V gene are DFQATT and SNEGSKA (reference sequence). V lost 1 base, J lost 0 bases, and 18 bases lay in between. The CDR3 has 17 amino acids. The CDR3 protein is CSARVRQTPGMNTEAFF. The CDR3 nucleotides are TGCAGTGCTAGAGTGAGACAGACACCCGGTATGAACACTGAAGCTTTCTTT.

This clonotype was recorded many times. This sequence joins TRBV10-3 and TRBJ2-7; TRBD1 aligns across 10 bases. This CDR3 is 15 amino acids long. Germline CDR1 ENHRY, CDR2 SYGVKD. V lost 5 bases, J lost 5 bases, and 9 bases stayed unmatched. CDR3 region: CAISSRGTGVDEQYF. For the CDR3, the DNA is TGTGCCATCAGTTCAAGGGGGACAGGGGTCGACGAGCAGTACTTC.

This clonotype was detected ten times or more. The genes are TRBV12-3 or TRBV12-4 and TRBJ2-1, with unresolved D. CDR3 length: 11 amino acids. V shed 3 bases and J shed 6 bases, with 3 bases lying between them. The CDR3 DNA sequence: TGTGCCAGCAGTTTTTCCAATGAGCAGTTCTTC. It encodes CASSFSNEQFF.

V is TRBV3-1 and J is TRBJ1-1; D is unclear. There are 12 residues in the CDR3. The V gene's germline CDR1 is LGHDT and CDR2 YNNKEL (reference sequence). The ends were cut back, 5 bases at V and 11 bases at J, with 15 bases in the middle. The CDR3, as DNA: TGTGCCAGCAGCTCCCTAGGAGGGTTGGCTTTCTTT. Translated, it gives CASSSLGGLAFF.

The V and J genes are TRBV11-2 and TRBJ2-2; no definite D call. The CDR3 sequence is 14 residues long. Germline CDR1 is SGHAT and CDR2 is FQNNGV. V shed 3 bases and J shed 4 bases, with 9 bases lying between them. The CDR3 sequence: CASSFRVLTGELFF. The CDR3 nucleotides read TGTGCCAGCAGCTTTAGGGTACTCACCGGGGAGCTGTTTTTT.

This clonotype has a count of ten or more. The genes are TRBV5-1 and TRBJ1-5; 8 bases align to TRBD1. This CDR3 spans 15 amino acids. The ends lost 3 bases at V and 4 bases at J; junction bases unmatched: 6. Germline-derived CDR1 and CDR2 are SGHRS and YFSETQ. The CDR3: CASSSDGQGNQPQHF. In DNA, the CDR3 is TGCGCCAGCAGCTCGGATGGACAGGGAAATCAGCCCCAGCATTTT.

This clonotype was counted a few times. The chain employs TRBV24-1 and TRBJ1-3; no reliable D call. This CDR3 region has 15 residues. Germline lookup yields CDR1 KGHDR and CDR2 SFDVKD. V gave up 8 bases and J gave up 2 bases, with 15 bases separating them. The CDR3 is CATTISIGAGNTIYF. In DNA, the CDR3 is TGTGCCACCACAATCAGCATTGGGGCTGGAAACACCATATATTTT.

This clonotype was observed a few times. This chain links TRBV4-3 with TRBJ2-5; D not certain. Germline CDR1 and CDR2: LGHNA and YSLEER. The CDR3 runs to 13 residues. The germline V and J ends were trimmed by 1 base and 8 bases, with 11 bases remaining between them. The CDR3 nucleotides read TGCGCCAGCAGCCAAGTCGGGCATGAAACCCAGTACTTC. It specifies CASSQVGHETQYF.

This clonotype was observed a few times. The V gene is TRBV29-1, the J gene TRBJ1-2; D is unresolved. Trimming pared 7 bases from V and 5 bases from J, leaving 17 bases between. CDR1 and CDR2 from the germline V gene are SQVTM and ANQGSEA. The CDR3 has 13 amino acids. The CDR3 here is CSALWDWNYGYTF. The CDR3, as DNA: TGCAGCGCCCTTTGGGATTGGAATTATGGCTACACCTTC.

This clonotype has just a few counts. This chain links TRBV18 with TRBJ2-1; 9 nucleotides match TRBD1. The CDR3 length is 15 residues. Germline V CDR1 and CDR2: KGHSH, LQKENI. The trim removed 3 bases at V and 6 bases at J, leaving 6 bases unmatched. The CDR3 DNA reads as TGTGCCAGCTCACCTGGGGACAGGGTTTTCAATGAGCAGTTCTTC. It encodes CASSPGDRVFNEQFF.

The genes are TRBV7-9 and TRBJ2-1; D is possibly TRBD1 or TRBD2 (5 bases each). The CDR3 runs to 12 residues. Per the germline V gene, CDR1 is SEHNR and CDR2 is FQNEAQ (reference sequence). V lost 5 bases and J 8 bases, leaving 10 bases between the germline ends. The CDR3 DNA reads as TGTGCCAGCAGCCCCCTGGGGGATGAGCAGTTCTTC. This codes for CASSPLGDEQFF.

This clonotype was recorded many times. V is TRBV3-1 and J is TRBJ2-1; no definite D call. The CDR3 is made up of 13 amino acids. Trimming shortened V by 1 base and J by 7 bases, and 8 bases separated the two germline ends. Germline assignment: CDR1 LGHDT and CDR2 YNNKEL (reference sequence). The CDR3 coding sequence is TGTGCCAGCAGCCAAGTTGTCTGGAATGAGCAGTTCTTC. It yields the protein CASSQVVWNEQFF.

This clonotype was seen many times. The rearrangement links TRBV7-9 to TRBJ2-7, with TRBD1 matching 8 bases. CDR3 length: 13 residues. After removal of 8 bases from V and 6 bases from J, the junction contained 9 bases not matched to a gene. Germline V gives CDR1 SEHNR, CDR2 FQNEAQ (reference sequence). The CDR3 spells CASLIGQGSEQYF. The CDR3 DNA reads TGTGCCAGCTTAATCGGACAGGGATCCGAGCAGTACTTC.

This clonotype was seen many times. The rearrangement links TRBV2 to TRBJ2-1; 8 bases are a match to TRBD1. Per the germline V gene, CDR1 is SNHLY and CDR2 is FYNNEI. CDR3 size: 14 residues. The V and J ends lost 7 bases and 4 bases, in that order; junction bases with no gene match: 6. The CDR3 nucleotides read TGTGCCAGCATTGACCGGACAGGGTACAATGAGCAGTTCTTC. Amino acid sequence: CASIDRTGYNEQFF.

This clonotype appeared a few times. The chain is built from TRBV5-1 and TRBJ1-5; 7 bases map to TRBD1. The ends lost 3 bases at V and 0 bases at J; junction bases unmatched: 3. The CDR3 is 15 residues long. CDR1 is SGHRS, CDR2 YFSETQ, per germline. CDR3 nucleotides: TGCGCCAGCAGCTCAACAGGGGATAGCAATCAGCCCCAGCATTTT. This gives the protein CASSSTGDSNQPQHF.

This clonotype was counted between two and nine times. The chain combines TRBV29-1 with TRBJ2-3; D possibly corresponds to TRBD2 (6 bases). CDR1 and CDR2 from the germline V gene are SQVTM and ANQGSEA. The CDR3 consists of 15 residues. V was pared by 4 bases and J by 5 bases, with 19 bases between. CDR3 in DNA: TGCAGCGTTGGAGTCTGGGGGGACCACCAAGATACGCAGTATTTT. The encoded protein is CSVGVWGDHQDTQYF.

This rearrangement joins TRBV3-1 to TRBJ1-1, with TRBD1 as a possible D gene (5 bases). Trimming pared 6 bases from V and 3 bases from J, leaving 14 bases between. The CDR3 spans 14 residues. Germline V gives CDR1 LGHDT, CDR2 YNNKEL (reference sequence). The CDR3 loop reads CASSYKAGYTEAFF. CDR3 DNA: TGTGCCAGCAGTTATAAAGCAGGGTACACTGAAGCTTTCTTT.

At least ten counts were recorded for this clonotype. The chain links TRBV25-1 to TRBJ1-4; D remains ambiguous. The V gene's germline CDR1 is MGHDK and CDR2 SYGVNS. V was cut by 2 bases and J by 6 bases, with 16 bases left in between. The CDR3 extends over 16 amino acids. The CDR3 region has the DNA TGTGCCAGCAGTGAAAGGCGCACCACGGTTGATGAAAAACTGTTTTTT. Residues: CASSERRTTVDEKLFF.

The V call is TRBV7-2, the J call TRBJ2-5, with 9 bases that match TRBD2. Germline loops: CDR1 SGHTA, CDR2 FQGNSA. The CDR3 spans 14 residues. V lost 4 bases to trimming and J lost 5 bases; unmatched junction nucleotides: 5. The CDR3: CASSSIAGVETQYF. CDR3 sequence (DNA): TGTGCCAGCAGCTCGATAGCGGGAGTGGAGACCCAGTACTTC. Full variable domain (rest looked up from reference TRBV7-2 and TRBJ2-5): GAGVSQSPSNKVTEKGKDVELRCDPISGHTALYWYRQSLGQGLEFLIYFQGNSAPDKSGLPSDRFSAERTGGSVSTLTIQRTQQEDSAVYLCASSSIAGVETQYFGPGTRLLVL.

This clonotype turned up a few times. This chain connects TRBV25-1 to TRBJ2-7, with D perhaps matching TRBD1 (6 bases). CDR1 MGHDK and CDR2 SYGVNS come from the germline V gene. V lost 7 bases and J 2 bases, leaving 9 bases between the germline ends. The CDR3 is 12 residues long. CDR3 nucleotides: TGTGCCAGCATAGGGACAACCTACGAGCAGTACTTC. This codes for CASIGTTYEQYF.

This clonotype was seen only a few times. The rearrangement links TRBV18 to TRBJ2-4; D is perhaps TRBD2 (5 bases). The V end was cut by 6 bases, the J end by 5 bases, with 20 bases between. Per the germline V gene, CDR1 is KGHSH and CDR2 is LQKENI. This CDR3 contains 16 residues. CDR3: CASSPRAWISENIQYF. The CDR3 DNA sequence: TGTGCCAGCTCGCCGAGGGCCTGGATTTCGGAAAACATTCAGTACTTC.

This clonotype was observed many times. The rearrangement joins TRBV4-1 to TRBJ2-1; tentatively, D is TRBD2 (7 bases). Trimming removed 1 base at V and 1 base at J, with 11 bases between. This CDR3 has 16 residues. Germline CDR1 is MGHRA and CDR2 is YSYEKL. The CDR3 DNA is TGCGCCAGCAGCCAAGGGGGGCGGGGGTCCTACAATGAGCAGTTCTTC. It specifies CASSQGGRGSYNEQFF.